This TCR beta chain was identified during a study of cytomegalovirus exposure and HLA in healthy donors. General study findings and limits: TCR beta V segments were, for the most part, productive about 90% or about 30% of the time in an earlier analysis. A cluster of highly shared sequence variants was likely a sequencing artifact. The CMV antigen specificity of a few CMV-associated chains was confirmed through in vitro analysis.

The PCR contained 60 Vbeta and 13 Jbeta primers. The method was immunoSEQ multiplex PCR; TCRdb's version includes in-frame clones alone and lacks a portion of them. This sample contains under 130,000 clones. Remarks on this clone: Its antigen remains unknown.

Sequencing used PBMCs. The TCR was taken from a middle-aged man in good health and CMV-seronegative.

CDR3 coding DNA: TGTGCCACCAGCAGAGATTCAGGCGCTGAAGCTTTCTTT. It encodes CATSRDSGAEAFF. The chain employs TRBV15 and TRBJ1-1, with D hard to call. V was pared by 0 bases and J by 6 bases, with 8 bases between. Germline CDR1 LNHNV, CDR2 YYDKDF (reference sequence). The CDR3 contains 13 residues. Combining the CDR3 with reference TRBV15 and TRBJ1-1 gives the whole variable domain DAMVIQNPRYQVTQFGKPVTLSCSQTLNHNVMYWYQQKSSQAPKLLFHYYDKDFNNEADTPDNFQSRRPNTSFCFLDIRSPGLGDTAMYLCATSRDSGAEAFFGQGTRLTVV.